The next 17 T cell receptor beta chains were all read from a single sample in a study of shared clonotypes between healthy human individuals. Sequenced by immunoSEQ multiplex PCR; TCRdb stores in-frame clones only, minus some. This table holds roughly 2.2 million clones, roughly 90% found once. Sequencing input: naive CD4+ T cells from PBMCs. As to subset: CD45RA+ positively selected. These receptors originate from a young man in good health. Some clones in this sample may be carry-over from other donors' samples.

This chain uses TRBV7-9 with TRBJ1-1, with D tentatively TRBD1 (5 bases). Germline V CDR1 and CDR2: SEHNR, FQNEAQ (reference sequence). The CDR3 consists of 11 residues. Trimming removed 7 bases at V and 5 bases at J, with 8 bases between. CDR3 sequence (DNA): TGTGCCAGCACAGGGCATACTGAAGCTTTCTTT. Encoded protein: CASTGHTEAFF.

In this sample, this clone turned up a few times. Here the CDR3 reads CAGASGDEQFF. The CDR3, as DNA: TGTGCCGGAGCGTCTGGGGATGAGCAGTTCTTC. The chain recombines TRBV7-9 with TRBJ2-1; D gene uncertain. Germline V gene data show CDR1 as SEHNR and CDR2 as FQNEAQ (reference sequence). The CDR3 is 11 amino acids. With 11 bases removed from V and 8 bases from J, the gap between germline ends came to 13 bases.

This rearrangement joins TRBV2 to TRBJ2-4, with D maybe TRBD1 (5 bases). Trimming left V 8 bases short and J 12 bases short, with 26 bases between. The CDR3 has 15 amino acids. Germline V gene lookup returns CDR1 SNHLY and CDR2 FYNNEI. The CDR3: CASHQARVGVLDQYF. In nucleotides, the CDR3 is TGTGCCAGCCATCAGGCCCGGGTAGGGGTGTTAGATCAGTACTTC.

This chain joins TRBV7-2 and TRBJ2-7; 8 bases align to TRBD2. Trimming took 5 bases from V and 4 from J; bases not matched to a gene: 13. CDR3 length: 16 amino acids. Germline V lookup: CDR1 SGHTA, CDR2 FQGNSA. The CDR3 region is CASSLTSGGTFYEQYF. The CDR3 nucleotides read TGTGCCAGCAGCCTAACTAGCGGAGGGACCTTTTACGAGCAGTACTTC.

V gene TRBV5-1 combines with J gene TRBJ2-2; 7 bases are a match to TRBD2. Trimming cost V 3 bases and J 5 bases; bases outside gene matches: 10. The CDR3 sequence is 16 residues long. Germline CDR1 is SGHRS and CDR2 is YFSETQ. CDR3 in DNA: TGCGCCAGCAGCTCCCGACTAGCATCAGGAACCGGGGAGCTGTTTTTT. Translated: CASSSRLASGTGELFF.

This clone was seen once. This sequence joins TRBV19 and TRBJ2-1; 10 nucleotides align to TRBD1. After removal of 5 bases from V and 9 bases from J, the junction contained 10 bases not matched to a gene. Germline CDR1 LNHDA, CDR2 SQIVND (reference sequence). The length of the CDR3 is 15 residues. CDR3 sequence (DNA): TGTGCCAGTAGTCTTCCCGGGACAGGGGTCCCTGAGCAGTTCTTC. This encodes CASSLPGTGVPEQFF.

The rearrangement joins TRBV30 to TRBJ2-5; 10 bases match TRBD2. This CDR3 has 15 amino acids. With 2 bases clipped from V and 5 bases from J, the junction kept 8 bases outside the gene matches. CDR1 GTSNPN and CDR2 SVGIG come from the germline V gene (reference sequence). CDR3 nucleotide sequence: TGTGCCTGGAGTTTCCCTAGCGGGAGTGTCGAGACCCAGTACTTC. Its protein product is CAWSFPSGSVETQYF. The full variable domain, completed using reference TRBV30 and TRBJ2-5, is SQTIHQWPATLVQPVGSPLSLECTVEGTSNPNLYWYRQAAGRGLQLLFYSVGIGQISSEVPQNLSASRPQDRQFILSSKKLLLSDSGFYLCAWSFPSGSVETQYFGPGTRLLVL.

Points on this clone: Other DNA sequences from this sample encode an identical CDR3 as well. CDR3 DNA sequence: TGTGCCAGCTCACCTACCTACGAGCAGTACTTC. It codes for CASSPTYEQYF. The chain links TRBV18 to TRBJ2-7; D is unresolved. Trimming removed 3 bases at V and 2 bases at J, with 2 bases between. Per germline, CDR1 KGHSH and CDR2 LQKENI. The CDR3 has 11 amino acids. Full variable domain (rest looked up from reference TRBV18 and TRBJ2-7): NAGVMQNPRHLVRRRGQEARLRCSPMKGHSHVYWYRQLPEEGLKFMVYLQKENIIDESGMPKERFSAEFPKEGPSILRIQQVVRGDSAAYFCASSPTYEQYFGPGTRLTVT.

This chain links TRBV27 with TRBJ2-4; TRBD1 is a possible D gene (5 bases). The CDR3 has 12 amino acids. Trimming stripped 6 bases from V and 5 bases from J, with 8 bases between. Per germline, CDR1 MNHEY and CDR2 SMNVEV (reference sequence). The CDR3 DNA follows: TGTGCCAGCAGAACAGGACAAAACATTCAGTACTTC. Translating gives CASRTGQNIQYF.

For this clone: This may come from a read error, since a much larger clone is one base off. V usage is TRBV7-8 and J usage is TRBJ1-1; unclear D gene. V dropped 4 bases and J dropped 1 base, with 1 base sitting between them. CDR3 length: 11 amino acids. Germline V CDR1 and CDR2: SGHVS, FQNEAQ. This chain's CDR3 is CASSSNTEAFF. Written as DNA, the CDR3 is TGTGCCAGCAGCTCGAACACTGAAGCTTTCTTT.

This chain uses TRBV29-1 with TRBJ1-2, with D unclear. The V gene lost 6 bases and the J gene lost 7 bases, with 9 bases spanning the gap. The V gene's germline CDR1 is SQVTM and CDR2 ANQGSEA. This CDR3 has 10 amino acids. The CDR3 protein is CSVEGGGYTF. DNA for the CDR3: TGCAGCGTGGAGGGTGGTGGCTACACCTTC.

A word on this clone: The same CDR3 also results from other DNA sequences found in this sample. The CDR3 here is CATSRADTEAFF. CDR3 coding DNA: TGTGCCACCAGCAGAGCCGACACTGAAGCTTTCTTT. V gene TRBV15 combines with J gene TRBJ1-1; D is unclear. V lost 1 base, J lost 3 bases, and 3 bases lay in between. The CDR3 loop spans 12 amino acids. Per germline, CDR1 LNHNV and CDR2 YYDKDF (reference sequence).

The chain couples TRBV18 to TRBJ1-1; the match to TRBD1 covers 7 bases. The CDR3 has 12 residues. From germline, CDR1 is KGHSH and CDR2 LQKENI. The V segment lost 3 bases and the J segment 6 bases; nucleotides outside the gene matches: 1. CDR3 sequence reads: CASSPQGAEAFF. The CDR3 bases are TGTGCCAGCTCACCTCAGGGGGCTGAAGCTTTCTTT.

This chain uses TRBV20-1 with TRBJ2-7; D is uncertain. This CDR3 spans 11 amino acids. Germline-derived CDR1 and CDR2 are DFQATT and SNEGSKA (reference sequence). With 5 bases removed from V and 3 bases from J, the gap between germline ends came to 8 bases. CDR3 sequence reads: CSAHGLYEQYF. For the CDR3, the DNA is TGCAGTGCTCACGGTCTCTACGAGCAGTACTTC.

The chain has TRBV9 and TRBJ2-1; D may be TRBD1 or TRBD2 (5 bases each). The CDR3 sequence is 15 residues long. From germline, CDR1 is SGDLS and CDR2 YYNGEE. The V gene lost 3 bases and the J gene lost 1 base, with 11 bases spanning the gap. CDR3 DNA sequence: TGTGCCAGCAGCGCCAGGGACCGATCCTACAATGAGCAGTTCTTC. Translated, it gives CASSARDRSYNEQFF.

The chain links TRBV28 to TRBJ2-7, with D possibly TRBD2 on 6 matching bases. This CDR3 region has 14 residues. V was trimmed by 6 bases and J by 3 bases, leaving 15 bases between them. Germline V gene sequence: CDR1 MDHEN, CDR2 SYDVKM. In DNA, the CDR3 is TGTGCCAGCAGGGACAACTGGGAGGTCTACGAGCAGTACTTC. This sequence encodes CASRDNWEVYEQYF.

The J gene is TRBJ2-7, the V gene TRBV2, with D tentatively TRBD2 (5 bases). In germline, CDR1 is SNHLY, CDR2 FYNNEI. With 8 bases removed from V and 1 base from J, the gap between germline ends came to 15 bases. The CDR3 runs 14 residues. CDR3 amino acids: CASSARGWSYEQYF. The DNA for the CDR3 is TGTGCCAGCTCCGCCCGGGGATGGTCCTACGAGCAGTACTTC.